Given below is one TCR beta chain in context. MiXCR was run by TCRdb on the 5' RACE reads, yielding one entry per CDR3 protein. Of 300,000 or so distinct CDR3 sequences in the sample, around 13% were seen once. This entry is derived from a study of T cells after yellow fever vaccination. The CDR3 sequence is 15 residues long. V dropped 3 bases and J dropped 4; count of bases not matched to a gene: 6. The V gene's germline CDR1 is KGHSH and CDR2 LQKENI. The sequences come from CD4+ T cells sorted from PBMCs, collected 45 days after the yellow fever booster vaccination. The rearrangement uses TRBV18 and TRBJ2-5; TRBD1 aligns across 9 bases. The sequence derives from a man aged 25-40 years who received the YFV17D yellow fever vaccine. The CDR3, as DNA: TGTGCCAGCTCACCGCTCGGACAGGGGACAGAGACCCAGTACTTC. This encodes CASSPLGQGTETQYF.